This T cell receptor beta chain was identified in a study of shared clonotypes between healthy human individuals. Study conclusions and caveats: Non-shared clonotypes had lower generation probabilities than clonotypes shared by all four sorted-subset donors.

On this clone: Its target is unknown. Additional DNA sequences in this sample encode the identical CDR3.

Profiled with immunoSEQ multiplex PCR; TCRdb holds only in-frame clones, not every one. The sample shows about 990,000 clones, about 84% of them seen only once. Germline V gives CDR1 KGHSH, CDR2 LQKENI. Trimming left V 0 bases short and J 3 bases short, with 9 bases between. CDR3 length: 14 amino acids. The TCR sequence derives from a man between 18 and 29 years old in good health. Some clones in this sample may be carry-over from other donors' samples. Sequencing was performed on memory CD4+ T cells from PBMCs. Subset noted: CD45RA-negative fraction. This chain connects TRBV18 to TRBJ2-7; D gene ambiguous. CDR3 in amino acids: CASSPPGLSYEQYF. CDR3 bases: TGTGCCAGCTCACCACCCGGCCTGAGCTACGAGCAGTACTTC. Full variable domain (remainder filled in from reference TRBV18 and TRBJ2-7): NAGVMQNPRHLVRRRGQEARLRCSPMKGHSHVYWYRQLPEEGLKFMVYLQKENIIDESGMPKERFSAEFPKEGPSILRIQQVVRGDSAAYFCASSPPGLSYEQYFGPGTRLTVT.